These 14 T cell receptor beta chains came from one sample sequenced in a study of CD8+CD57+ T cells in acquired aplastic anemia. Genomic DNA was employed as the template in profiling TCR beta VDJ and CDR3. TCRdb reanalysed the reads using MiXCR and keeps one entry per CDR3 protein. The sample lists about 190,000 distinct CDR3 sequences, roughly half occurring once. Sequencing was done on a sample of sorted CD4+, CD8+, or CD8+CD57+ T cells (not recorded which) from PBMCs. These receptors were obtained from a human donor in good health, serving as a control.

This clonotype was seen repeatedly, ten times or more. The chain has TRBV12-3 or TRBV12-4 and TRBJ1-2; no firm D call. CDR3 length: 14 amino acids. The V end was cut by 0 bases, the J end by 3 bases, with 8 bases between. The CDR3: CASSLARDYYGYTF. The CDR3 DNA follows: TGTGCCAGCAGTTTAGCCAGAGACTACTATGGCTACACCTTC.

V usage is TRBV9 and J usage is TRBJ2-7; weak D call: TRBD2 (6 bases). The V end lost 4 bases, the J end lost 6 bases, and 26 bases lay between the germline ends. Germline loops: CDR1 SGDLS, CDR2 YYNGEE. This CDR3 has 17 residues. In nucleotides, the CDR3 is TGTGCCAGCAGCTTGAGGCCTTGGGGAGGTCCCCTAGGCGAGCAGTACTTC. It translates to CASSLRPWGGPLGEQYF.

This chain connects TRBV19 to TRBJ1-6; D uncertain. CDR1 is LNHDA and CDR2 is SQIVND in the germline V gene (reference sequence). V was pared by 8 bases and J by 9 bases, with 17 bases between. This CDR3 spans 14 amino acids. This chain's CDR3 is CASGRRSPTSPLHF. As DNA, the CDR3 is TGTGCCAGTGGGAGAAGGAGCCCGACTTCACCCCTCCACTTT.

The chain is built from TRBV6-5 and TRBJ1-2; D may be TRBD1 (6 bases). Germline CDR1 and CDR2: MNHEY and SVGAGI. The V end was cut by 4 bases, the J end by 6 bases, with 18 bases between. This CDR3 region has 15 residues. This chain's CDR3 is CASSSYAGGGNGYTF. In nucleotides, the CDR3 is TGTGCCAGCAGTTCTTACGCTGGGGGCGGGAATGGCTACACCTTC.

The chain employs TRBV25-1 and TRBJ2-2; 9 bases map to TRBD1. Germline assignment: CDR1 MGHDK and CDR2 SYGVNS. V was pared by 5 bases and J by 0 bases, with 4 bases of the junction left unmatched. The CDR3 consists of 16 residues. CDR3 in amino acids: CASSPQGATNTGELFF. Here the CDR3 DNA reads TGTGCCAGCAGTCCACAGGGGGCCACGAACACCGGGGAGCTGTTTTTT.

Comment on this clonotype: The junction differs from germline at one of its ends, possibly a read error. The rearrangement joins TRBV6-9 to TRBJ2-3; tentative D call: TRBD2 (7 bases). Germline V gene lookup returns CDR1 MNHGY and CDR2 SVAAGI. The CDR3 length is 15 residues. In nucleotides, the CDR3 is TGTGCCAGCAGGGGAGGGGGGGGAGTCACAGGTACGCAGTATTTT. Translated, it gives CASRGGGGVTGTQYF.

The rearrangement links TRBV7-2 to TRBJ2-1; 11 bases are shared with TRBD2. The CDR3 extends over 18 amino acids. After removal of 6 bases from V and 7 bases from J, the junction contained 17 bases not matched to a gene. CDR1 SGHTA and CDR2 FQGNSA come from the germline V gene. CDR3 coding DNA: TGTGCCAGCAGGCCGTTCGGTTTAGCGGGGGGGAACAATAATGAGCAGTTCTTC. Translating it yields CASRPFGLAGGNNNEQFF.

V and J are TRBV2 and TRBJ2-2, with 9 bases aligning to TRBD1. The CDR3 totals 14 residues. Per the germline V gene, CDR1 is SNHLY and CDR2 is FYNNEI. Losses at the gene ends were 4 bases for V and 3 bases for J; bases not matched to a gene: 0. DNA of the CDR3: TGTGCCAGCAGTGGACAGGGGGACACCGGGGAGCTGTTTTTT. It translates to CASSGQGDTGELFF.

This clonotype came up many times. This sequence joins TRBV2 and TRBJ1-4, with D possibly being TRBD1 (5 bases). Trimming took off 3 bases at V and 6 bases at J, with 20 bases between the two ends. The CDR3 consists of 17 residues. Germline-derived CDR1 and CDR2 are SNHLY and FYNNEI. The CDR3 nucleotides read TGTGCCAGCAGTGATCCCAACACCTGGGGGACCCATGAAAAACTGTTTTTT. Translation: CASSDPNTWGTHEKLFF. The whole variable domain, filled in from reference TRBV2 and TRBJ1-4, reads EPEVTQTPSHQVTQMGQEVILRCVPISNHLYFYWYRQILGQKVEFLVSFYNNEISEKSEIFDDQFSVERPDGSNFTLKIRSTKLEDSAMYFCASSDPNTWGTHEKLFFGSGTQLSVL.

This clonotype was detected many times. The gene calls are TRBV5-1 and TRBJ1-4, with 9 bases matching TRBD1. The ends lost 0 bases at V and 8 bases at J; junction bases unmatched: 8. This CDR3 has 16 amino acids. Germline assignment: CDR1 SGHRS and CDR2 YFSETQ. The CDR3 DNA reads as TGCGCCAGCAGCTTGGTCGGGACAGGGCAGGGGGAAAAACTGTTTTTT. Translation: CASSLVGTGQGEKLFF. Using reference TRBV5-1 and TRBJ1-4 for the parts outside the CDR3, the full variable domain is KAGVTQTPRYLIKTRGQQVTLSCSPISGHRSVSWYQQTPGQGLQFLFEYFSETQRNKGNFPGRFSGRQFSNSRSEMNVSTLELGDSALYLCASSLVGTGQGEKLFFGSGTQLSVL.

This clonotype is a singleton in its sample. The chain carries TRBV10-3 and TRBJ2-1, with D perhaps matching TRBD1 (6 bases). The germline V gene has CDR1 ENHRY and CDR2 SYGVKD. CDR3 length equals 12 residues. Between the trimmed V and J ends, which lost 4 bases and 8 bases, there was a span of 9 bases. The CDR3 region has the DNA TGTGCCATCAGTGTGGGGGCCGATGAGCAGTTCTTC. Its translation is CAISVGADEQFF.

The chain links TRBV7-2 to TRBJ1-2; D is ambiguous. Trimming removed 3 bases from V and 2 bases from J, with 10 bases in between. The length of the CDR3 is 14 residues. Germline CDR1 is SGHTA and CDR2 is FQGNSA. The CDR3 DNA reads TGTGCCAGCAGCTTTAACAGCTTGAACTATGGCTACACCTTC. This translates into CASSFNSLNYGYTF.

The genes are TRBV20-1 and TRBJ2-7; D ambiguous. V was pared by 3 bases and J by 7 bases, with 13 bases between. This CDR3 comprises 12 residues. Germline V gene lookup returns CDR1 DFQATT and CDR2 SNEGSKA (reference sequence). The CDR3 loop reads CSARESVVEQYF. The CDR3 bases are TGCAGTGCTAGGGAGTCCGTCGTGGAGCAGTACTTC.

The chain uses TRBV19 and TRBJ1-2, with 8 bases that match TRBD1. With 7 bases clipped from V and 6 bases from J, the junction kept 10 bases outside the gene matches. The CDR3 runs 14 residues. Germline V gives CDR1 LNHDA, CDR2 SQIVND (reference sequence). Here the CDR3 DNA reads TGTGCCAGTACTCGGACAGGGAGTGACAATGGCTACACCTTC. This sequence encodes CASTRTGSDNGYTF.